The text below deals with one T cell receptor (beta chain). This clonotype was detected ten times or more. Which antigen it targets is not known. No base quality information exists; no much larger clone differs at one position. The CDR3, from cysteine to phenylalanine, totals 12 residues. CDR3 DNA is the only sequence kept; it has 36 bases, read in frame from the first base. V loses 6 bases, J loses 9 bases, and the germline ends lie 12 bases apart. The germline V gene (reference sequence) yields MNHNY for CDR1 and SVGAGI for CDR2. The sample comes from a study of human T cells and chemical hapten exposure (dated by TCRdb to the early 2020s). A note on the overall study: The libraries were sequenced as a pool, and the TCR yield per sample differed mostly because of small variations in library volumes within the pool. This study followed changes in the peripheral blood TCR repertoire in vivo during primary and secondary sensitization of alopecia patients to the hapten diphenylcyclopropenone (DPC). Each blood RNA sample was used to sequence both TCR alpha and TCR beta chains. General conclusions and limits of the study: DPC sensitization did not change the number of TCRs with a frequency above 1 in 1000, and there was no evidence of changes in global repertoire structure. Repeated subsampling changed both the strength of the expansion versus patch-test correlation and the threshold at which the correlation became significant.

Library preparation was by RACE. Data came from a NextSeq 500. During library preparation, unique molecular identifiers were attached to individual cDNA molecules so that TCRs could be counted quantitatively and reproducibly. Under the source paper's analysis protocol: The median number of TCRs per sample was 90,000 to 100,000, ranging from roughly 20,000 to 690,600. V, J and CDR3 annotation of the TCR reads was carried out using the Decombinator software suite. For PS versus PT1 abundance plots, all samples were subsampled to the same number of TCRs (28,000). Expanded TCRs were defined as absent before sensitization and observed at least eight times at the 2-week time point. TCRdb handled the public reads itself, with Q25 trimming in fastp and clone calling in MiXCR, and kept productive beta chains. Rows are unified per CDR3 protein, each entry keeping the most common DNA and genes. Clone size and V and J calls follow TCRdb, not the original study. Recorded for this sample are some 120,000 distinct CDR3 sequences; approximately 10% of them occurred a single time. The ten largest clones represent 1.5% to 2% of the sample.

This specimen's time point label, per the study, means: healthy volunteer bleed at 2 weeks. Total RNA was extracted from unfractionated whole blood that had been collected in Tempus Blood RNA tubes. Five healthy volunteers served as TCR sequencing controls and were bled at day 0, 2 weeks and 6 weeks. Input material: whole blood. This sequence uses TRBV6-6 and TRBJ2-1; there is no confident call for the D gene. The origin of this receptor is a male donor in good health. Some clones in this sample may be carry-over from other donors' samples. The CDR3 in this case is CASSPPWGEQFF. The DNA is as follows: TGTGCCAGCAGCCCGCCTTGGGGTGAGCAGTTCTTC.